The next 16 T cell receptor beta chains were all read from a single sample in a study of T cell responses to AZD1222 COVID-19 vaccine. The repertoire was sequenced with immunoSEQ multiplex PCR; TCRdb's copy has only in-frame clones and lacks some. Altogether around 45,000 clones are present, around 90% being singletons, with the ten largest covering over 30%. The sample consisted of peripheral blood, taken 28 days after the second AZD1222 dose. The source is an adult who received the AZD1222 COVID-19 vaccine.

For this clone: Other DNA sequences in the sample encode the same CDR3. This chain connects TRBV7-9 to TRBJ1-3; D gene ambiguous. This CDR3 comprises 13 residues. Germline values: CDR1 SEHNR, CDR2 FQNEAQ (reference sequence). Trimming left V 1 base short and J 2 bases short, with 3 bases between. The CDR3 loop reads CASSLGAGNTIYF. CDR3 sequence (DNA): TGTGCCAGCAGCTTAGGTGCTGGAAACACCATATATTTT.

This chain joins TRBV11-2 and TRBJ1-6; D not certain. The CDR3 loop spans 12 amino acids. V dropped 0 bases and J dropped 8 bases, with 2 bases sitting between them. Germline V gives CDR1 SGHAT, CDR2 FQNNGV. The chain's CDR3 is CASSLDDSPLHF. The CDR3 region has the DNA TGTGCCAGCAGCTTAGATGATTCACCCCTCCACTTT.

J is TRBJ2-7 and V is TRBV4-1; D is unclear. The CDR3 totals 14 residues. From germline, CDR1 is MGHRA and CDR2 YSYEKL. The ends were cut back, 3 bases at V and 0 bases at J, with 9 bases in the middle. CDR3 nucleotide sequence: TGCGCCAGCAGCCAGCCTCTGGTCTCCTACGAGCAGTACTTC. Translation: CASSQPLVSYEQYF.

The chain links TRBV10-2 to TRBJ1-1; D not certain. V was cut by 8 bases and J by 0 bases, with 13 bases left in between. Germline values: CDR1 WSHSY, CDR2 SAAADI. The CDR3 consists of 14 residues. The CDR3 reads CASSSLGLNTEAFF. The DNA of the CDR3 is TGCGCCAGCTCCTCGTTAGGATTGAACACTGAAGCTTTCTTT.

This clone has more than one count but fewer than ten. Written as DNA, the CDR3 is TGTGCCAGCAGTGAACAGGCTACACGCTATGGCTACACCTTC. Its translation: CASSEQATRYGYTF. The genes are TRBV6-1 and TRBJ1-2; no clear D. Germline V gene lookup returns CDR1 MNHNS and CDR2 SASEGT. V was trimmed by 2 bases and J by 4 bases, leaving 11 bases between them. The CDR3 sequence is 14 residues long.

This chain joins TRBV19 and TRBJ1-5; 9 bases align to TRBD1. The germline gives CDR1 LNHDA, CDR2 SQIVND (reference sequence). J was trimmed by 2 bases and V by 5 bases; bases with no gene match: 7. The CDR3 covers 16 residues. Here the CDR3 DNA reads TGTGCCAGTAGTCCGACAGGGGGACGGGGCAATCAGCCCCAGCATTTT. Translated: CASSPTGGRGNQPQHF. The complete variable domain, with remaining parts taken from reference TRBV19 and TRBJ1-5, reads DGGITQSPKYLFRKEGQNVTLSCEQNLNHDAMYWYRQDPGQGLRLIYYSQIVNDFQKGDIAEGYSVSREKKESFPLTVTSAQKNPTAFYLCASSPTGGRGNQPQHFGDGTRLSIL.

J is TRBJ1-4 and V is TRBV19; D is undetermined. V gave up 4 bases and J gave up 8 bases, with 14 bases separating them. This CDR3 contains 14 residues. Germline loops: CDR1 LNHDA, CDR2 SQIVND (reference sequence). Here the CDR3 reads CASSKGWVGEKLFF. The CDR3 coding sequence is TGTGCCAGTAGTAAAGGTTGGGTCGGAGAAAAACTGTTTTTT.

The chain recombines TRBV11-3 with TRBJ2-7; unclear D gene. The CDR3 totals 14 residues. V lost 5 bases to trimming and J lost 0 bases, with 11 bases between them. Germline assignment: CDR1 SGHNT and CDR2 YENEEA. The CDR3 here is CASSPRGGSYEQYF. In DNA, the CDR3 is TGTGCCAGCAGCCCCCGTGGCGGCTCCTACGAGCAGTACTTC. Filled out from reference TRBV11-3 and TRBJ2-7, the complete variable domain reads EAGVVQSPRYKIIEKKQPVAFWCNPISGHNTLYWYLQNLGQGPELLIRYENEEAVDDSQLPKDRFSAERLKGVDSTLKIQPAELGDSAVYLCASSPRGGSYEQYFGPGTRLTVT.

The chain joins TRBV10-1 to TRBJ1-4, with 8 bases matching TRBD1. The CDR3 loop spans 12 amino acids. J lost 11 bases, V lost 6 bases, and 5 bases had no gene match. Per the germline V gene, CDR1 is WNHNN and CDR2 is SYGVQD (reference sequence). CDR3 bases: TGCGCCAGCAGCGATGGACAGGGCAAACTGTTTTTT. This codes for CASSDGQGKLFF.

CDR3: CASRIEGADQPQHF. The DNA of the CDR3 is TGCGCCAGCCGTATTGAAGGTGCGGATCAGCCCCAGCATTTT. The chain carries TRBV10-2 and TRBJ1-5, with D unclear. The CDR3 is 14 amino acids. V dropped 8 bases and J dropped 5 bases, with 16 bases sitting between them. Per the germline V gene, CDR1 is WSHSY and CDR2 is SAAADI.

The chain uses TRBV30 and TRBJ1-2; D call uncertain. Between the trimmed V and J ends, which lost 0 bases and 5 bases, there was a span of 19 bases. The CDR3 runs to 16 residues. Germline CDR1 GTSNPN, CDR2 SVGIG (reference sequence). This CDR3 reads CAWSVLRADLPYGYTF. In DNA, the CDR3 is TGTGCCTGGAGTGTACTAAGGGCCGATTTACCTTATGGCTACACCTTC.

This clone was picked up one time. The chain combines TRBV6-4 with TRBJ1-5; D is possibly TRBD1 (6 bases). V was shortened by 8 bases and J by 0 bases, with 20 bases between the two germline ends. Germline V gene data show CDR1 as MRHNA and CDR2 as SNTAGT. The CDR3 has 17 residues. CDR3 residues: CASLSWGLVVSNQPQHF. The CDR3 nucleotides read TGTGCCAGCTTGAGCTGGGGGCTGGTGGTTAGCAATCAGCCCCAGCATTTT.

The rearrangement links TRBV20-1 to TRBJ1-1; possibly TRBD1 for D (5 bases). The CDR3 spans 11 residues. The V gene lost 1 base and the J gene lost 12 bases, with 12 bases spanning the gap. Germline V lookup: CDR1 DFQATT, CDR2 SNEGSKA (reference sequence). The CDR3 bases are TGCAGTGCTAGAGGGCGACAGCGAACTTTCTTT. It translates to CSARGRQRTFF.

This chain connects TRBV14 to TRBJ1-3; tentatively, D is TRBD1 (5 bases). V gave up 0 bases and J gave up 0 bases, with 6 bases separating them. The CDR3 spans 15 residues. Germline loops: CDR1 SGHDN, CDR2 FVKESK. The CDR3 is CASSQEGGSGNTIYF. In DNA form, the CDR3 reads TGTGCCAGCAGCCAAGAGGGGGGCTCTGGAAACACCATATATTTT.

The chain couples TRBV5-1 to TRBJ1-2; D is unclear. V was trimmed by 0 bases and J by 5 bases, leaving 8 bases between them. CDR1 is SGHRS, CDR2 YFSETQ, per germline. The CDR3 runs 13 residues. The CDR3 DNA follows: TGCGCCAGCAGCTTGGAACAGCTTTATGGCTACACCTTC. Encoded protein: CASSLEQLYGYTF.

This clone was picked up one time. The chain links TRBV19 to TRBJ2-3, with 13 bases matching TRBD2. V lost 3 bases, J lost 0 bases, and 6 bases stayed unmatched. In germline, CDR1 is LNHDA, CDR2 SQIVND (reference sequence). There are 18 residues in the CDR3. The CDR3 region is CASSIQGLAGSSTDTQYF. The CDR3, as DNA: TGTGCCAGTAGTATCCAGGGACTAGCGGGGTCGAGCACAGATACGCAGTATTTT.